These T cell receptor beta chains were read from a single sample in a study of blood T cells in healthy people across ages. TCRdb independently ran MiXCR on the 5' RACE reads; one entry per CDR3 protein. Of about 1,800,000 distinct CDR3 sequences detected, 25% to 30% appear once; the ten largest clones hold 7.7%. The sample consisted of blood. These receptors were taken from a woman in her 30s in good health. CDR3s include the opening cysteine and the closing phenylalanine or tryptophan. Fields, in order: clone size, D gene, J gene, V gene, CDR3 DNA, CDR3 protein. D genes are given only for firm matches. Part of the rows lack a size; the others show once, few, many or a class for expanded clones.

clone size: few; D gene: NA; J gene: TRBJ1-1; V gene: TRBV11-2; CDR3 DNA: TGTGCCAGCAGCACGGGGCGCGACGACACTGAAGCTTTCTTT; CDR3 protein: CASSTGRDDTEAFF
clone size: few; D gene: TRBD1; J gene: TRBJ2-3; V gene: TRBV20-1; CDR3 DNA: TGCAGTGCCATCAGGGGGCATACAGATACGCAGTATTTT; CDR3 protein: CSAIRGHTDTQYF
clone size: NA; D gene: NA; J gene: TRBJ2-7; V gene: TRBV10-3; CDR3 DNA: TGTGCCATCAGTGAGCCGGGTATGGGGCGCTCCTACGAGCAGTACTTC; CDR3 protein: CAISEPGMGRSYEQYF
clone size: NA; D gene: TRBD1; J gene: TRBJ2-2; V gene: TRBV5-1; CDR3 DNA: TGCGCCAGCAGAACCGGGACAGGGGACACCGGGGAGCTGTTTTTT; CDR3 protein: CASRTGTGDTGELFF
clone size: NA; D gene: TRBD1; J gene: TRBJ1-5; V gene: TRBV25-1; CDR3 DNA: TGTGCCAGCAGTGCGAAGGGGGCTAAGCCCCAGCATTTT; CDR3 protein: CASSAKGAKPQHF
clone size: few; D gene: TRBD2; J gene: TRBJ2-1; V gene: TRBV18; CDR3 DNA: TGTGCCAGCTCAAAACGGGGACTAGCGGGAGGGCCAACGTACAATGAGCAGTTCTTC; CDR3 protein: CASSKRGLAGGPTYNEQFF
clone size: NA; D gene: TRBD1; J gene: TRBJ2-7; V gene: TRBV6-6; CDR3 DNA: TGTGCCAGCGGACCGACAGGGGGAGGCGACGAGCAGTACTTC; CDR3 protein: CASGPTGGGDEQYF
clone size: NA; D gene: NA; J gene: TRBJ2-3; V gene: TRBV18; CDR3 DNA: TGTGCCAGCTCACCGGCCTCCCACACAGATACGCAGTATTTT; CDR3 protein: CASSPASHTDTQYF
clone size: few; D gene: NA; J gene: TRBJ2-1; V gene: TRBV12-3/TRBV12-4; CDR3 DNA: TGTGCCAGCGGGGCCCCCGGTGAGCAGTTCTTC; CDR3 protein: CASGAPGEQFF
clone size: once; D gene: TRBD2; J gene: TRBJ2-3; V gene: TRBV12-3/TRBV12-4; CDR3 DNA: TGTGCCAGCAGTTTATTGCCCCGATGGGGGGGACCGAGCGCAGATACGCAGTATTTT; CDR3 protein: CASSLLPRWGGPSADTQYF
clone size: NA; D gene: TRBD1; J gene: TRBJ1-5; V gene: TRBV30; CDR3 DNA: TGTGCCTGGAGCATAGGGGGCCCCCCCAATCAGCCCCAGCATTTT; CDR3 protein: CAWSIGGPPNQPQHF
clone size: many; D gene: TRBD1; J gene: TRBJ2-3; V gene: TRBV5-1; CDR3 DNA: TGCGCCAGCAGCCTGGACAGGGGGCGTGATACGCAGTATTTT; CDR3 protein: CASSLDRGRDTQYF
clone size: once; D gene: TRBD2; J gene: TRBJ2-5; V gene: TRBV12-3/TRBV12-4; CDR3 DNA: TGTGACAGCAGTTTAGCTGCGCGGGGGGGCCGGGAGACCCAGTACTTC; CDR3 protein: CDSSLAARGGRETQYF
clone size: many; D gene: TRBD2; J gene: TRBJ2-5; V gene: TRBV20-1; CDR3 DNA: TGCAGCGCCCTAGCGGGAGAAGAGACCCAGTACTTC; CDR3 protein: CSALAGEETQYF
clone size: NA; D gene: TRBD1; J gene: TRBJ1-5; V gene: TRBV24-1; CDR3 DNA: TGTGCCACCAGTGAGTCTGGGACAGGGATACATCAGCCCCAGCATTTT; CDR3 protein: CATSESGTGIHQPQHF
clone size: many; D gene: NA; J gene: TRBJ2-1; V gene: TRBV20-1; CDR3 DNA: TGCAGTGCCCCGCGGCGCAGGACCTCCTACAATGAGCAGTTCTTC; CDR3 protein: CSAPRRRTSYNEQFF
clone size: few; D gene: TRBD2; J gene: TRBJ2-1; V gene: TRBV20-1; CDR3 DNA: TGCAGTGCGCTACTAGCGGGGAGAAACAATGAGCAGTTCTTC; CDR3 protein: CSALLAGRNNEQFF
clone size: few; D gene: NA; J gene: TRBJ1-4; V gene: TRBV20-1; CDR3 DNA: TGCAGTGCCAGACACGGGTTTAATGAAAAACTGTTTTTT; CDR3 protein: CSARHGFNEKLFF
clone size: NA; D gene: NA; J gene: TRBJ2-1; V gene: TRBV28; CDR3 DNA: TGTGCCAGCAGACCAGGGTTCAATGAGCAGTTCTTC; CDR3 protein: CASRPGFNEQFF
clone size: few; D gene: TRBD2; J gene: TRBJ2-5; V gene: TRBV3-1; CDR3 DNA: TGTGCCAGCAGCCAAGTCCGGACTAGAGGGGAGACCCAGTACTTC; CDR3 protein: CASSQVRTRGETQYF
clone size: many; D gene: NA; J gene: TRBJ2-7; V gene: TRBV27; CDR3 DNA: TGTGCCAGCAGTTTAGTACGGGAGAAGGGCGAGCAGTACTTC; CDR3 protein: CASSLVREKGEQYF
clone size: NA; D gene: TRBD2; J gene: TRBJ2-3; V gene: TRBV29-1; CDR3 DNA: TGCAGCGGCCGACTAGCGGGAAATCGGGCAGATACGCAGTATTTT; CDR3 protein: CSGRLAGNRADTQYF
clone size: NA; D gene: NA; J gene: TRBJ1-2; V gene: TRBV5-1; CDR3 DNA: TGCGCCAGCAGCGGCGGGACCTACCTTCCGGGCTACACCTTC; CDR3 protein: CASSGGTYLPGYTF
clone size: many; D gene: NA; J gene: TRBJ2-5; V gene: TRBV12-3/TRBV12-4; CDR3 DNA: TGTGCCAGCAGTATCCGGGGGGCCACCCTTCAAGAGACCCAGTACTTC; CDR3 protein: CASSIRGATLQETQYF
clone size: NA; D gene: NA; J gene: TRBJ1-5; V gene: TRBV20-1; CDR3 DNA: TGCAGTGCCGCCGTCAGGGAGGGAGGTCAGCCCCAGCATTTT; CDR3 protein: CSAAVREGGQPQHF
clone size: many; D gene: NA; J gene: TRBJ2-6; V gene: TRBV20-1; CDR3 DNA: TGCAGTGCTAGAGCCGGCAGCTCTGGGGCCAACGTCCTGACTTTC; CDR3 protein: CSARAGSSGANVLTF
clone size: few; D gene: TRBD2; J gene: TRBJ2-5; V gene: TRBV28; CDR3 DNA: TGTGCCAGCACGGTTTTAGCGGGCCAAGAGACCCAGTACTTC; CDR3 protein: CASTVLAGQETQYF
clone size: many; D gene: TRBD1; J gene: TRBJ1-6; V gene: TRBV20-1; CDR3 DNA: TGCAGTGCCCGGACAGGGGATTCACCCCTCCACTTT; CDR3 protein: CSARTGDSPLHF
clone size: few; D gene: NA; J gene: TRBJ2-5; V gene: TRBV2; CDR3 DNA: TGTGCCAGCAGGGACGATGAAGAGACCCAGTACTTC; CDR3 protein: CASRDDEETQYF
clone size: NA; D gene: TRBD2; J gene: TRBJ2-1; V gene: TRBV7-2; CDR3 DNA: TGTGCCAGCAGCTTAGAAGCGGGGGGTCAAGAGACCCAGTTCTTC; CDR3 protein: CASSLEAGGQETQFF
clone size: many; D gene: TRBD1; J gene: TRBJ2-1; V gene: TRBV5-5; CDR3 DNA: TGTGCCAGCAGCTACCATTTGGGACAGGCTACCTACAATGAGCAGTTCTTC; CDR3 protein: CASSYHLGQATYNEQFF
clone size: NA; D gene: NA; J gene: TRBJ2-3; V gene: TRBV2; CDR3 DNA: TGTGCCAGCGACCCCTCAAATACGCAGTATTTT; CDR3 protein: CASDPSNTQYF
clone size: few; D gene: NA; J gene: TRBJ1-2; V gene: TRBV4-2; CDR3 DNA: TGTGCCAGCAGCCGTTTTATATCCGGGGGCTATGGCTACACCTTC; CDR3 protein: CASSRFISGGYGYTF